Each of the 25 T cell receptor beta chains below was sequenced from the same sample in a study of human T cells and chemical hapten exposure. TCRdb re-called the RACE reads through MiXCR, storing one row per CDR3 protein. The data contain some 82,000 distinct CDR3 sequences, approximately 11% of them seen just once; the ten biggest clones take up roughly 4.2%. Documented time point: patch test 1, 2 weeks after DPC sensitization. Treatment here: therapeutic diphenylcyclopropenone sensitization with weekly scalp DPC. The source material was whole blood, sampled in connection with sensitization to the hapten diphenylcyclopropenone (DPC). The receptors originated from a woman in her forties or fifties with alopecia areata. Some clones in this sample may be carry-over from other donors' samples.

The chain combines TRBV9 with TRBJ2-3, with 7 bases matching TRBD2. Trimming at V came to 0 bases and at J to 8 bases, leaving 15 bases not matched to a gene. Per germline, CDR1 SGDLS and CDR2 YYNGEE. This CDR3 has 17 residues. CDR3: CASSVALSGAGTGTQYF. CDR3 nucleotides: TGTGCCAGCAGCGTAGCGTTGAGCGGGGCTGGAACCGGTACGCAGTATTTT.

The chain recombines TRBV3-1 with TRBJ2-3; D might be TRBD1 or TRBD2, each matching 5 bases. Trimming stripped 3 bases from V and 7 bases from J, with 17 bases between. Germline values: CDR1 LGHDT, CDR2 YNNKEL (reference sequence). CDR3 size: 15 residues. The CDR3 coding sequence is TGTGCCAGCAGCCACGGGACCAGTCTTATAAATACGCAGTATTTT. This sequence encodes CASSHGTSLINTQYF.

The chain recombines TRBV21-1 with TRBJ2-2; TRBD1, the D gene given by the table, was not confirmed from the DNA. TRBV21-1 is a known pseudogene. There are 15 residues in the CDR3. For the CDR3, the DNA is TGTGCCAGCAGCAAACCCGGGGTCAACACCGGGGAGCTGTTTTTT. Protein: CASSKPGVNTGELFF.

The table lists this clonotype with many counts. The chain carries TRBV29-1 and TRBJ2-5; TRBD1 matches 7 bases. The CDR3 has 12 amino acids. V shed 5 bases and J 1 base; nucleotides not matched to a gene: 1. Germline assignment: CDR1 SQVTM and CDR2 ANQGSEA. The CDR3 region is CSVRQGQETQYF. In DNA form, the CDR3 reads TGCAGCGTTCGACAGGGCCAAGAGACCCAGTACTTC.

Worth noting for this clonotype: Possible read error: a much larger clone is one base away. CDR3 sequence: CASSPGQARGLCYEQYF. The DNA for the CDR3 is TGTGCCAGCAGCCCCGGACAAGCCCGCGGTCTGTGCTACGAGCAGTACTTC. The chain links TRBV9 to TRBJ2-7; perhaps TRBD1 as D (5 bases). V shed 4 bases and J shed 3 bases, with 23 bases lying between them. The CDR3 is made up of 17 amino acids. In germline, CDR1 is SGDLS, CDR2 YYNGEE.

This clonotype was counted only a few times. This rearrangement joins TRBV7-9 to TRBJ2-7, with TRBD1 identical over 8 bases. The CDR3 contains 15 residues. In germline, CDR1 is SEHNR, CDR2 FQNEAQ (reference sequence). Losses at the gene ends were 6 bases for V and 6 bases for J; bases not matched to a gene: 13. The DNA for the CDR3 is TGTGCCAGCAGAAGCTCTACAGGGGGGATTGGCGAGCAGTACTTC. It yields the protein CASRSSTGGIGEQYF.

The CDR3 DNA reads TGTGCCAGCAGCCGCGGGACTAGCGGACTTAATGAGCAGTTCTTC. It translates to CASSRGTSGLNEQFF. The chain uses TRBV11-2 and TRBJ2-1; 11 bases align to TRBD2. The germline gives CDR1 SGHAT, CDR2 FQNNGV. This CDR3 is 15 amino acids long. Losses at the gene ends were 5 bases for V and 7 bases for J; bases not matched to a gene: 7.

This clonotype has at least ten counts. The rearrangement uses TRBV7-2 and TRBJ2-7, with 9 bases matching TRBD1. The junction had 6 bases not matched to a gene; V was cut back by 3 bases and J by 6 bases. The CDR3 is made up of 14 amino acids. Germline V gives CDR1 SGHTA, CDR2 FQGNSA. The CDR3 sequence is CASSLGQGWSEQYF. For the CDR3, the DNA is TGTGCCAGCAGCTTGGGACAGGGATGGTCCGAGCAGTACTTC.

This clonotype was picked up a small number of times. For the CDR3, the DNA is TGCAGTGGGGGACAGACAGTTGAGACCCAGTACTTC. Its translation: CSGGQTVETQYF. This sequence joins TRBV20-1 and TRBJ2-5; the match to TRBD1 covers 7 bases. The CDR3 has 12 amino acids. Germline V gene sequence: CDR1 DFQATT, CDR2 SNEGSKA (reference sequence). J was trimmed by 5 bases and V by 7 bases; bases with no gene match: 7.

This clonotype appeared many times. CDR3 region: CASSTEWGTNTEAFF. DNA of the CDR3: TGTGCCAGCAGCACGGAGTGGGGAACGAACACTGAAGCTTTCTTT. This rearrangement joins TRBV9 to TRBJ1-1; no firm D call. Germline V gene sequence: CDR1 SGDLS, CDR2 YYNGEE. V lost 4 bases and J lost 1, with 14 bases in between. The CDR3 length is 15 residues.

At least ten counts were recorded for this clonotype. The rearrangement uses TRBV28 and TRBJ1-2, with D uncertain. Germline V lookup: CDR1 MDHEN, CDR2 SYDVKM. V gave up 3 bases and J gave up 2 bases, with 4 bases separating them. The CDR3 spans 12 residues. The CDR3 sequence is CASSFLNYGYTF. DNA for the CDR3: TGTGCCAGCAGTTTCCTGAACTATGGCTACACCTTC.

Ten or more counts support this clonotype. V gene TRBV2 combines with J gene TRBJ2-6, with 8 bases fitting TRBD1. CDR3 length: 18 residues. Germline V gene data show CDR1 as SNHLY and CDR2 as FYNNEI. J was trimmed by 2 bases and V by 1 base; bases with no gene match: 7. The CDR3 coding sequence is TGTGCCAGCAGTGAAGATTTCAGGGGGCTAGCTGGGGCCAACGTCCTGACTTTC. As protein: CASSEDFRGLAGANVLTF.

The chain is built from TRBV12-3 or TRBV12-4 and TRBJ2-3, with a tentative D call TRBD2 (5 bases). V was shortened by 6 bases and J by 0 bases, with 13 bases between the two germline ends. There are 15 residues in the CDR3. The CDR3 loop is CASRPAGGSTDTQYF. In nucleotides, the CDR3 is TGTGCCAGCAGGCCAGCTGGAGGAAGCACAGATACGCAGTATTTT.

This clonotype was observed many times. The chain links TRBV6-2 or TRBV6-3 to TRBJ2-3, with D hard to call. The CDR3 is 14 amino acids. Germline V CDR1 and CDR2: MNHEY, SVGEGT. The germline V and J ends were trimmed by 2 bases and 5 bases, with 11 bases remaining between them. CDR3 protein: CASSYGQYGDTQYF. CDR3 sequence (DNA): TGTGCCAGCAGTTACGGGCAGTACGGAGATACGCAGTATTTT.

This clonotype was seen ten or more times. J is TRBJ2-7 and V is TRBV27; D call uncertain. Germline values: CDR1 MNHEY, CDR2 SMNVEV (reference sequence). Trimming pared 8 bases from V and 7 bases from J, leaving 18 bases between. The CDR3 has 13 amino acids. CDR3 in amino acids: CASSPLLMGEQYF. CDR3 coding DNA: TGTGCCAGCTCTCCCCTGCTAATGGGGGAGCAGTACTTC.

This chain joins TRBV6-6 and TRBJ2-5; possible D gene TRBD2, 5 bases. The ends were cut back, 4 bases at V and 4 bases at J, with 10 bases in the middle. CDR1 and CDR2 from the germline V gene are MNHNY and SVGAGI (reference sequence). There are 13 residues in the CDR3. DNA for the CDR3: TGTGCCAGCAGTTCGAGCGGTCCAGAGACCCAGTACTTC. This sequence encodes CASSSSGPETQYF.

This clonotype was detected ten times or more. The chain is built from TRBV7-2 and TRBJ2-3, with a weak D call TRBD2 (7 bases). Trimming shortened V by 5 bases and J by 5 bases, and 17 bases separated the two germline ends. Germline CDR1 SGHTA, CDR2 FQGNSA. This CDR3 spans 15 amino acids. The CDR3, as DNA: TGTGCCAGCAGCCGAGGGGGGGCCGGGGGAGATACGCAGTATTTT. Translating gives CASSRGGAGGDTQYF.

The V call is TRBV18, the J call TRBJ1-2; 9 positions match TRBD1. Trimming removed 3 bases from V and 4 bases from J; junction bases left unmatched: 9. Germline V lookup: CDR1 KGHSH, CDR2 LQKENI. This CDR3 has 16 amino acids. The CDR3 reads CASSPGQGLQGYGYTF. DNA of the CDR3: TGTGCCAGCTCACCCGGACAGGGGCTCCAAGGCTATGGCTACACCTTC.

This chain links TRBV29-1 with TRBJ2-1; the D is unclear. V dropped 2 bases and J dropped 7 bases, with 6 bases sitting between them. Germline CDR1 reads SQVTM; CDR2 reads ANQGSEA. CDR3 size: 11 residues. The CDR3 is CSVEIWNEQFF. In nucleotides, the CDR3 is TGCAGCGTTGAAATTTGGAATGAGCAGTTCTTC.

The gene calls are TRBV6-2 or TRBV6-3 and TRBJ1-5; D gene uncertain. Trimming took 2 bases from V and 2 from J, leaving 13 bases between them. This CDR3 is 16 amino acids long. CDR1 and CDR2 (germline): MNHEY, SVGEGT. CDR3 region: CASSYQPRAGNQPQHF. The CDR3 nucleotides are TGTGCCAGCAGTTACCAACCACGAGCAGGCAATCAGCCCCAGCATTTT.

This clonotype was found many times. The chain combines TRBV29-1 with TRBJ1-1; TRBD1 matches 8 bases. The V gene end was trimmed by 0 bases and the J gene end by 8 bases; junction bases not matched to a gene: 11. Germline-derived CDR1 and CDR2 are SQVTM and ANQGSEA. There are 15 residues in the CDR3. The CDR3 is CSVEEGQGGEREAFF. DNA of the CDR3: TGCAGCGTTGAAGAAGGACAGGGAGGGGAACGGGAAGCTTTCTTT.

This clonotype was seen more than once but under ten times. The rearrangement joins TRBV6-2 or TRBV6-3 to TRBJ2-3; TRBD2 agrees at 9 bases. Germline lookup yields CDR1 MNHEY and CDR2 SVGEGT. V gave up 8 bases and J gave up 0 bases; unmatched junction bases: 6. This CDR3 is built from 15 residues. As DNA, the CDR3 is TGTGCCAGCCGCGGGAGGGGCCCTAGCACAGATACGCAGTATTTT. The encoded protein is CASRGRGPSTDTQYF.

V usage is TRBV9 and J usage is TRBJ2-3; D perhaps matches TRBD2 (6 bases). V was clipped by 0 bases and J by 10 bases, with 12 bases between them. The CDR3 covers 13 residues. Germline loops: CDR1 SGDLS, CDR2 YYNGEE. DNA of the CDR3: TGTGCCAGCAGCGTAGAGACCGGGACTTCGCAGTATTTT. This encodes CASSVETGTSQYF.

V usage is TRBV5-1 and J usage is TRBJ2-5, with 8 positions matching TRBD2. Unmatched junction bases numbered 13, after V lost 3 bases and J lost 6 bases. The germline CDR1 and CDR2 sequences are SGHRS and YFSETQ. The CDR3 is made up of 16 amino acids. The CDR3 spells CASSSSPGGRGKTQYF. As DNA, the CDR3 is TGCGCCAGCAGCTCCTCGCCGGGGGGGAGAGGAAAGACCCAGTACTTC.

At least ten counts were recorded for this clonotype. The chain is built from TRBV18 and TRBJ1-5, with D hard to call. The CDR3 loop spans 13 amino acids. The germline V gene encodes CDR1 KGHSH and CDR2 LQKENI. The germline V and J ends were trimmed by 3 bases and 1 base, with 4 bases remaining between them. The CDR3 DNA reads as TGTGCCAGCTCACCTCAGAGCAATCAGCCCCAGCATTTT. This encodes CASSPQSNQPQHF.